A single sample is the source of the 25 T cell receptor beta chains below, sequenced in a study of response to subunit inactivated influenza vaccine. TCRdb reprocessed the RT-PCR reads via MiXCR and lists one record per CDR3 protein. The sample carries under 200,000 distinct CDR3 sequences, over 8.5% recorded once. Sequenced material: CD8+ T cells sorted from PBMCs, taken approximately 25 months after vaccination. The receptors stem from a man between 50 and 75 years old who received an inactivated influenza vaccine.

This clonotype has a handful of counts. The rearrangement links TRBV7-3 to TRBJ2-7; D uncertain. CDR1 and CDR2 from the germline V gene are SGHTA and FQGTGA. The CDR3 covers 13 residues. V dropped 0 bases and J dropped 3 bases, with 6 bases sitting between them. The CDR3 DNA reads as TGTGCCAGCAGCTTAACCAAAGACTACGAGCAGTACTTC. Its translation: CASSLTKDYEQYF.

This clonotype was detected only a few times. The genes are TRBV29-1 and TRBJ1-2; D unresolved. CDR1 and CDR2 (germline): SQVTM, ANQGSEA. The V end lost 4 bases, the J end lost 0 bases, and 9 bases lay between the germline ends. The CDR3 covers 13 residues. The CDR3 region is CSVAVTTNYGYTF. In DNA, the CDR3 is TGCAGCGTTGCAGTGACAACTAACTATGGCTACACCTTC.

This sequence joins TRBV29-1 and TRBJ2-7; 7 positions match TRBD1. The CDR3 contains 15 residues. Germline loops: CDR1 SQVTM, CDR2 ANQGSEA. V was pared by 7 bases and J by 0 bases, with 12 bases of the junction left unmatched. DNA of the CDR3: TGCAGCGCTAAGTGGGGGACAGTTAGCTCCTACGAGCAGTACTTC. Its protein is CSAKWGTVSSYEQYF.

Here the CDR3 DNA reads TGTGCCAGCAGTCGGCCGGACAGGGTTTGGTACGAGCAGTACTTC. It encodes CASSRPDRVWYEQYF. The chain recombines TRBV27 with TRBJ2-7, with TRBD1 identical over 8 bases. This CDR3 has 15 residues. CDR1 is MNHEY, CDR2 SMNVEV, per germline (reference sequence). The junction had 10 bases not matched to a gene; V was cut back by 5 bases and J by 4 bases.

Only a few counts were recorded for this clonotype. The chain couples TRBV29-1 to TRBJ2-3; TRBD2 agrees at 9 bases. There are 13 residues in the CDR3. Germline CDR1 reads SQVTM; CDR2 reads ANQGSEA. With V trimmed by 6 bases and J by 4 bases, 5 bases remained unmatched. CDR3 nucleotides: TGCAGCGTGGCGGGGGGGCAGGCAGATACGCAGTATTTT. Its translation: CSVAGGQADTQYF.

This clonotype turned up a few times. The chain employs TRBV6-1 and TRBJ2-7; maybe TRBD1 (8 bases). The CDR3 is made up of 14 amino acids. Germline V gene data show CDR1 as MNHNS and CDR2 as SASEGT. V gave up 6 bases and J gave up 2 bases, with 14 bases separating them. The CDR3 DNA sequence: TGTGCCAGCAGCGAACAGGGGGGGACCTACGAGCAGTACTTC. Protein product: CASSEQGGTYEQYF.

The CDR3 loop reads CASSQDGGGATGELFF. The CDR3 coding sequence is TGTGCCAGCAGCCAAGACGGCGGGGGGGCCACCGGGGAGCTGTTTTTT. This sequence joins TRBV4-2 and TRBJ2-2; TRBD2 matches at 9 bases. Germline CDR1 and CDR2: LGHNA and YNFKEQ. V trimming: 0 bases; J trimming: 4 bases; junction bases outside the gene matches: 3. The CDR3 length is 16 residues.

This clonotype was found a few times. The V gene is TRBV7-8, the J gene TRBJ1-2, with D tentatively TRBD1 (6 bases). With 3 bases removed from V and 2 bases from J, the gap between germline ends came to 10 bases. Germline-derived CDR1 and CDR2 are SGHVS and FQNEAQ. The CDR3 is made up of 14 amino acids. CDR3 sequence (DNA): TGTGCCAGCAGCTTCCGACAGGACAACTATGGCTACACCTTC. Translation: CASSFRQDNYGYTF.

As regards this clonotype: At one end, the junction sequence differs from germline, possibly due to a read error. The genes are TRBV6-2 or TRBV6-3 and TRBJ2-3, with D uncertain. The CDR3 is made up of 12 amino acids. Germline V gene sequence: CDR1 MNHEY, CDR2 SVGEGT. The CDR3: CACSRYTDTQYF. CDR3 coding DNA: TGTGCCTGCAGTCGATACACAGATACGCAGTATTTT.

This clonotype was detected a few times. The V gene is TRBV12-3 or TRBV12-4, the J gene TRBJ2-2; the D gene is possibly TRBD1 (6 bases). The V end lost 5 bases, the J end lost 8 bases, and 15 bases lay between the germline ends. CDR3 size: 14 residues. CDR3 sequence: CASSRTQGRGELFF. The DNA of the CDR3 is TGTGCCAGCAGTCGTACACAGGGTCGGGGGGAGCTGTTTTTT.

The rearrangement uses TRBV24-1 and TRBJ2-1; D is possibly TRBD1 (6 bases). The CDR3 has 15 residues. V gave up 6 bases and J gave up 4 bases, with 15 bases separating them. The germline gives CDR1 KGHDR, CDR2 SFDVKD. The CDR3 nucleotides are TGTGCCACCAGTCCTGGGGGCCCTGGGTACAATGAGCAGTTCTTC. As protein: CATSPGGPGYNEQFF.

This clonotype has just a few counts. J is TRBJ2-1 and V is TRBV12-3 or TRBV12-4; D is unresolved. Trimming left V 11 bases short and J 5 bases short, with 31 bases between. This CDR3 is built from 18 residues. CDR3 DNA sequence: TGTGCCTGCTCCATCCGGTCGGTAGCTGGCTATCAACACAATGAGCAGTTCTTC. Its translation: CACSIRSVAGYQHNEQFF.

The chain joins TRBV6-5 to TRBJ1-4; D ambiguous. The CDR3 spans 12 residues. V lost 7 bases and J lost 13, with 16 bases in between. From germline, CDR1 is MNHEY and CDR2 SVGAGI. CDR3 DNA sequence: TGTGCCAGCACCCAACTCCGAATGCCACTGTTTTTT. It specifies CASTQLRMPLFF.

The sample holds many counts of this clonotype. The chain couples TRBV5-1 to TRBJ2-2; D unclear. Germline CDR1 reads SGHRS; CDR2 reads YFSETQ. Between the trimmed V and J ends, which lost 0 bases and 1 base, there was a span of 19 bases. This CDR3 comprises 19 residues. The CDR3 DNA sequence: TGCGCCAGCAGCTTGGCCGCTTTAGGTTCGACCAGGAACACCGGGGAGCTGTTTTTT. Amino acids: CASSLAALGSTRNTGELFF.

This clonotype has more than one count but fewer than ten. This rearrangement joins TRBV5-1 to TRBJ2-3; D not resolved. This CDR3 region has 15 residues. Germline assignment: CDR1 SGHRS and CDR2 YFSETQ. The ends were cut back, 0 bases at V and 2 bases at J, with 10 bases in the middle. The CDR3 DNA reads TGCGCCAGCAGCTTGGTAGGTGACACCACAGATACGCAGTATTTT. Translation gives CASSLVGDTTDTQYF.

The V call is TRBV13, the J call TRBJ2-7; unclear D gene. Deletions cut 5 bases from V and 5 bases from J, with 10 bases between. This CDR3 spans 12 amino acids. CDR1 is PRHDT, CDR2 FYEKMQ, per germline (reference sequence). The CDR3 reads CASSPTRHEQYF. The CDR3 bases are TGTGCCAGCAGCCCCACCCGTCACGAGCAGTACTTC.

The rearrangement uses TRBV13 and TRBJ1-2, with 9 bases aligning to TRBD1. The CDR3 runs to 16 residues. V trimming: 5 bases; J trimming: 5 bases; junction bases outside the gene matches: 12. The germline gives CDR1 PRHDT, CDR2 FYEKMQ (reference sequence). The CDR3 DNA reads TGTGCCAGCAGCCCCTCCCCGGGACAGGGTGGATATGGCTACACCTTC. The encoded protein is CASSPSPGQGGYGYTF.

V usage is TRBV27 and J usage is TRBJ2-7, with unresolved D. The V and J ends lost 8 bases and 2 bases respectively, with 19 bases between them. The germline CDR1 and CDR2 sequences are MNHEY and SMNVEV (reference sequence). The CDR3 length is 15 residues. The CDR3 region has the DNA TGTGCCAGCTCTCTACCGGGCCCAACCGCCTACGAGCAGTACTTC. It specifies CASSLPGPTAYEQYF.

This clonotype turned up a few times. CDR3: CSVVGQPNEQFF. The CDR3 coding sequence is TGCAGCGTCGTCGGACAGCCGAATGAGCAGTTCTTC. J is TRBJ2-1 and V is TRBV29-1, with a tentative D call TRBD1 (6 bases). The CDR3 is made up of 12 amino acids. The V gene's germline CDR1 is SQVTM and CDR2 ANQGSEA. V lost 6 bases and J 7 bases, leaving 13 bases between the germline ends.

In this sample, this clonotype turned up a few times. V and J are TRBV28 and TRBJ2-5; the match to TRBD1 covers 8 bases. The CDR3 totals 15 residues. Germline assignment: CDR1 MDHEN and CDR2 SYDVKM. V shed 5 bases, J shed 5 bases, and the junction held 10 bases outside the gene matches. The chain's CDR3 is CASSPPDRVEETQYF. The CDR3 DNA sequence: TGTGCCAGCAGTCCCCCGGACAGGGTCGAGGAGACCCAGTACTTC.

This clonotype was seen more than once but under ten times. This chain joins TRBV11-2 and TRBJ2-1, with unresolved D. Germline values: CDR1 SGHAT, CDR2 FQNNGV. V lost 8 bases to trimming and J lost 4 bases, with 3 bases between them. This CDR3 spans 10 amino acids. The CDR3 loop reads CASRYNEQFF. The CDR3 coding sequence is TGTGCCAGCCGGTACAATGAGCAGTTCTTC.

This clonotype was recorded many times. The chain recombines TRBV6-2 or TRBV6-3 with TRBJ2-1; 11 bases are a match to TRBD2. V was pared by 4 bases and J by 0 bases, with 8 bases of the junction left unmatched. CDR1 and CDR2 from the germline V gene are MNHEY and SVGEGT. The CDR3 extends over 18 amino acids. This chain's CDR3 is CASSWSTSGGSSYNEQFF. The CDR3 region has the DNA TGTGCCAGCAGTTGGTCTACTAGCGGGGGTAGCTCCTACAATGAGCAGTTCTTC.

In this sample, this clonotype turned up many times. At one end, the junction sequence differs from germline, possibly due to a read error. The chain employs TRBV5-1 and TRBJ2-1; 9 nucleotides match TRBD2. The CDR3 sequence is 16 residues long. CDR1 is SGHRS, CDR2 YFSETQ, per germline. CDR3 nucleotide sequence: TGCGCCAGCAGCTTGGAGGCTAGCGGGGCCTACAGTGAGCAGTTCTTC. Amino acids: CASSLEASGAYSEQFF.

This clonotype was detected many times. The chain couples TRBV27 to TRBJ1-5; no clear D gene. The CDR3 has 14 residues. V dropped 2 bases and J dropped 2 bases, with 7 bases sitting between them. Germline CDR1 reads MNHEY; CDR2 reads SMNVEV (reference sequence). The chain's CDR3 is CASSLTRGNQPQHF. The CDR3 DNA follows: TGTGCCAGCAGTTTAACGAGGGGCAATCAGCCCCAGCATTTT.

This chain joins TRBV7-6 and TRBJ2-2; the match to TRBD2 covers 12 bases. This CDR3 has 18 amino acids. Germline values: CDR1 SGHVS, CDR2 FNYEAQ. V gave up 4 bases and J gave up 5 bases; unmatched junction bases: 11. The CDR3 spells CASSSWTSGITRTGELFF. For the CDR3, the DNA is TGTGCCAGCAGCTCGTGGACTAGCGGGATAACCAGAACCGGGGAGCTGTTTTTT.